These T cell receptor beta chains were read from a single sample in a study of beta chain features in type 1 diabetes. The data were produced by immunoSEQ multiplex PCR, yet TCRdb's version contains in-frame clones alone and is incomplete. The data hold around 40,000 clones, with roughly 49% observed a single time. Sequencing input: Tregs from blood. The receptors stem from a woman in her late teens or twenties in good health. The CDR3 runs from the conserved cysteine through the conserved F or W. D genes are given only for firm matches. The size of a clone is reported for some rows only, either as once, few or many, or as a class for expanded clones.

>.|TRBV16|TRBJ2-5|15|.
CASSQLDSYQETQYF
TGTGCCAGCAGCCAGTTAGACAGCTACCAAGAGACCCAGTACTTC
>.|TRBV6-5|TRBJ1-1|14|.
CASRHHRAETEAFF
TGTGCCAGCAGGCACCACAGGGCGGAGACTGAAGCTTTCTTT
>few|TRBV10-2|TRBJ2-5|13|.
CASSFRATETQYF
TGCGCCAGCAGTTTCAGGGCAACGGAGACCCAGTACTTC
>.|TRBV5-6|TRBJ2-7|15|TRBD2
CASSSTEAGSLEQYF
TGTGCCAGCAGCTCAACGGAAGCGGGAAGTCTCGAGCAGTACTTC
>.|TRBV5-6|TRBJ2-7|17|.
CASSPTSRGTRFDEQYF
TGTGCCAGCAGCCCGACGAGCCGGGGGACTCGGTTCGACGAGCAGTACTTC
>.|TRBV20-1|TRBJ1-1|11|.
CSARQGFEAFF
TGCAGTGCTAGGCAGGGGTTTGAAGCTTTCTTT
>few|TRBV7-2|TRBJ1-5|13|TRBD1
CASRPQGAQPQHF
TGTGCCAGCAGGCCACAGGGGGCCCAGCCCCAGCATTTT
>.|TRBV7-2|TRBJ2-7|15|TRBD2
CASSTGLAGVNEQYF
TGTGCCAGCAGCACCGGACTAGCGGGAGTAAACGAGCAGTACTTC
>.|TRBV5-8|TRBJ2-1|16|.
CASSGGHRSSYNEQFF
TGTGCCAGCAGCGGGGGACATCGGAGCTCCTACAATGAGCAGTTCTTC
>.|TRBV7-8|TRBJ2-7|16|.
CASRTVGSGSSYEQYF
TGTGCCAGCAGGACTGTAGGTAGCGGAAGCTCCTACGAGCAGTACTTC
>.|TRBV7-3|TRBJ2-1|15|.
CASSLGTGTYNEQFF
TGTGCCAGCAGCTTAGGAACAGGGACCTACAATGAGCAGTTCTTC
>.|TRBV14|TRBJ2-1|16|.
CASSQGSGSLYNEQFF
TGTGCCAGCAGCCAAGGCAGCGGTTCTTTATACAATGAGCAGTTCTTC
>.|TRBV7-9|TRBJ2-7|13|TRBD1
CASSLTGPYEQYF
TGTGCCAGCAGCTTGACAGGGCCCTACGAGCAGTACTTC
>once|TRBV7-8|TRBJ2-7|15|TRBD2
CASSLLAGTALEQYF
TGTGCCAGCAGCTTGCTAGCGGGCACCGCGCTCGAGCAGTACTTC
>.|TRBV2|TRBJ1-1|13|TRBD1
CASGQEPHTEAFF
TGTGCCAGCGGACAGGAGCCACACACTGAAGCTTTCTTT
>.|TRBV7-8|TRBJ2-1|16|.
CASSLAGRKGVDEQFF
TGTGCCAGCAGCTTAGCGGGCAGGAAGGGGGTCGATGAGCAGTTCTTC
>once|TRBV25-1|TRBJ1-3|16|TRBD1
CASSWGQAHSGNTIYF
TGTGCCAGCTCGTGGGGACAGGCCCACTCTGGAAACACCATATATTTT
>few|TRBV30|TRBJ1-2|11|.
CAEGARRGYTF
TGTGCCGAAGGGGCCCGGCGAGGCTACACCTTC
>.|TRBV6-1|TRBJ2-3|16|TRBD2
CASSDRTSGMGDTQYF
TGTGCCAGCAGTGACCGGACTAGCGGGATGGGAGATACGCAGTATTTT
>.|TRBV4-3|TRBJ2-5|14|.
CASSQVGGRETQYF
TGCGCCAGCAGCCAAGTCGGGGGTAGGGAGACCCAGTACTTC
>few|TRBV29-1|TRBJ2-1|12|TRBD2
CSSTSGYNEQFF
TGCAGCTCGACTAGCGGGTACAATGAGCAGTTCTTC
>.|TRBV6-1|TRBJ1-5|15|.
CASSDPAGRYQPQHF
TGTGCCAGCAGTGATCCCGCAGGCCGGTATCAGCCCCAGCATTTT
>.|TRBV7-9|TRBJ2-2|15|.
CASSLGDTNTGELFF
TGTGCCAGCAGCTTAGGGGACACAAACACCGGGGAGCTGTTTTTT
>.|TRBV6-5|TRBJ2-7|14|TRBD1
CASSYGRQGSEQYF
TGTGCCAGCAGTTACGGGAGACAGGGGTCCGAGCAGTACTTC
>once|TRBV6-5|TRBJ2-7|15|TRBD1
CASSYSGTGNYEQYF
TGTGCCAGCAGTTACTCAGGGACAGGCAACTACGAGCAGTACTTC
>.|TRBV4-1|TRBJ2-1|17|TRBD2
CASSRGGLAGTYNEQFF
TGCGCCAGCAGCCGGGGAGGACTAGCGGGGACCTACAATGAGCAGTTCTTC
>.|TRBV7-8|TRBJ2-1|16|TRBD2
CASSLGLRERYNEQFF
TGTGCCAGCAGCTTAGGGCTGCGGGAGCGCTACAATGAGCAGTTCTTC
>.|TRBV7-2|TRBJ2-1|12|.
CASSQSYNEQFF
TGTGCCAGCAGTCAATCCTACAATGAGCAGTTCTTC
>few|TRBV6-1|TRBJ2-5|13|TRBD2
CASRTSGQETQYF
TGTGCCAGCCGCACTAGCGGCCAAGAGACCCAGTACTTC
>.|TRBV7-8|TRBJ2-3|15|.
CASSRRSTREDTQYF
TGTGCCAGCAGCCGCCGGTCGACACGGGAAGATACGCAGTATTTT
>.|TRBV29-1|TRBJ2-6|13|.
CSADPSGTNVLTF
TGCAGCGCTGACCCCAGTGGTACCAACGTCCTGACTTTC
>few|TRBV5-1|TRBJ2-2|14|TRBD1
CASSPTGTTGELFF
TGCGCCAGCAGCCCGACAGGGACCACCGGGGAGCTGTTTTTT
>.|TRBV5-1|TRBJ2-5|13|.
CASSLGSQETQYF
TGCGCCAGCAGCTTGGGCAGCCAAGAGACCCAGTACTTC
>.|TRBV2|TRBJ2-3|15|.
CASSETQGSPDTQYF
TGTGCCAGCAGTGAAACACAGGGCTCCCCAGATACGCAGTATTTT
>.|TRBV7-9|TRBJ2-1|17|.
CASSLAYGRSAYNEQFF
TGTGCCAGCAGCTTAGCGTACGGCCGTAGCGCCTACAATGAGCAGTTCTTC
>once|TRBV4-1|TRBJ1-4|14|.
CASSQRTANEKLFF
TGCGCCAGCAGCCAACGGACAGCAAATGAAAAACTGTTTTTT
>.|TRBV7-8|TRBJ2-3|16|TRBD1
CASSIGTAPLADTQYF
TGTGCCAGCAGCATCGGGACAGCGCCGCTCGCAGATACGCAGTATTTT
>.|TRBV2|TRBJ2-3|14|.
CASSVLQRTDTQYF
TGTGCCAGCAGTGTCTTACAGCGCACAGATACGCAGTATTTT
>few|TRBV27|TRBJ2-2|13|.
CASSRQDTGELFF
TGTGCCAGCAGTAGACAGGACACCGGGGAGCTGTTTTTT
>.|TRBV7-6|TRBJ2-2|15|TRBD2
CASSQQLAGGGELFF
TGTGCCAGCAGCCAACAGCTAGCGGGAGGGGGGGAGCTGTTTTTT
>.|TRBV7-2|TRBJ2-3|16|TRBD2
CASSKGLAGVADTQYF
TGTGCCAGCAGCAAGGGACTAGCGGGAGTCGCGGATACGCAGTATTTT
>.|TRBV14|TRBJ2-4|15|.
CASSPGQGGKNIQYF
TGTGCCAGCAGTCCCGGTCAGGGAGGCAAAAACATTCAGTACTTC
>.|TRBV30|TRBJ1-1|14|.
CAWSGGGWDTEAFF
TGTGCCTGGAGTGGGGGGGGATGGGACACTGAAGCTTTCTTT